Below, 5 T cell receptor beta chains from the same sample are listed, as sequenced in a study of technical replicates of blood from several donors. TCRdb's table, derived via immunoSEQ multiplex PCR, lists solely in-frame clones and lacks some. This table has around 85,000 clones, approximately 94% appearing once. Specimen: T cells isolated from PBMCs. These receptors came from a human donor in good health.

The chain uses TRBV4-1 and TRBJ2-3, with a possible D match to TRBD1 (6 bases). This CDR3 spans 15 amino acids. Trimming pared 2 bases from V and 5 bases from J, leaving 14 bases between. Germline CDR1 is MGHRA and CDR2 is YSYEKL. CDR3 nucleotides: TGCGCCAGCAGCCAACTACAGGGAATCGGAGATACGCAGTATTTT. It encodes CASSQLQGIGDTQYF.

The chain links TRBV5-1 to TRBJ2-5, with D possibly matching TRBD2 (6 bases). The CDR3 consists of 19 residues. CDR1 is SGHRS, CDR2 YFSETQ, per germline. With 1 base removed from V and 3 bases from J, the gap between germline ends came to 25 bases. CDR3 nucleotide sequence: TGCGCCAGCAGCTTGCCCAGGGACTCGCGACGAATGAGAAAAGAGACCCAGTACTTC. Translated: CASSLPRDSRRMRKETQYF.

The gene calls are TRBV12-5 and TRBJ2-5; 10 bases map to TRBD1. The length of the CDR3 is 18 residues. Trimming removed 1 base from V and 2 bases from J; junction bases left unmatched: 10. Germline V gene data show CDR1 as LGHNT and CDR2 as FRNRAP. DNA of the CDR3: TGTGCTAGTGGTTTGGCCGGAATCCGGGACAGGGGTCAAGAGACCCAGTACTTC. It translates to CASGLAGIRDRGQETQYF.

The genes are TRBV7-2 and TRBJ2-7; the D is unclear. The CDR3 runs to 11 residues. Trimming took off 6 bases at V and 12 bases at J, with 15 bases between the two ends. The V gene's germline CDR1 is SGHTA and CDR2 FQGNSA. In DNA form, the CDR3 reads TGTGCCAGCAGTCCTCTTACTATTCTGTACTTC. Encoded protein: CASSPLTILYF.

This clone came up once. The rearrangement links TRBV5-4 to TRBJ1-4, with a possible D match to TRBD1 (6 bases). Trimming pared 1 base from V and 4 bases from J, leaving 11 bases between. Germline V gene sequence: CDR1 SGHNT, CDR2 YYREEE (reference sequence). CDR3 length: 15 amino acids. The CDR3, as DNA: TGTGCCAGCAGCTTGAGGACAGAGAGTAATGAAAAACTGTTTTTT. Amino acid sequence: CASSLRTESNEKLFF.